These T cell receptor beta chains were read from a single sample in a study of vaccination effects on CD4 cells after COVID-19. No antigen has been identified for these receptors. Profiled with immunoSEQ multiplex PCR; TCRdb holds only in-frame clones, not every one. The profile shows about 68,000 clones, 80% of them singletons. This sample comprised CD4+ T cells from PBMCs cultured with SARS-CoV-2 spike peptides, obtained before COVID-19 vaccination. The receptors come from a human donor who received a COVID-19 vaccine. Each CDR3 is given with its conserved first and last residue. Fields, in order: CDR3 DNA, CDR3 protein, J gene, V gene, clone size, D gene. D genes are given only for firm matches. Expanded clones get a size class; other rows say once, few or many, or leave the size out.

TGTGCCAGCAGTTATGTAGCGGGGTATAGGGAGACCCAGTACTTC | CASSYVAGYRETQYF | TRBJ2-5 | TRBV2 | . | TRBD2
TGTGCCATCAGTGAGTCCGGGTGGAATGAGCAGTTCTTC | CAISESGWNEQFF | TRBJ2-1 | TRBV10-3 | . | .
TGCGCCAGCAGCCAAGAACAGGGGTACACTGAAGCTTTCTTT | CASSQEQGYTEAFF | TRBJ1-1 | TRBV4-3 | . | TRBD1
TGTGCCAGCAGCCCAGGAGGTACAGGGCAGACCCATGGCTACACCTTC | CASSPGGTGQTHGYTF | TRBJ1-2 | TRBV9 | few | .
TGTGCCACCAGCAGAGATCAAGAGACCCAGTACTTC | CATSRDQETQYF | TRBJ2-5 | TRBV15 | . | .
TGCGCCAGCAGCTTGGGGGGTTCTGAGCCCCAGCATTTT | CASSLGGSEPQHF | TRBJ1-5 | TRBV5-1 | . | .
TGCGCCAGCAGCTTGGCCGGGCTGGATACGCAGTATTTT | CASSLAGLDTQYF | TRBJ2-3 | TRBV5-1 | . | .
TGTGCCACCAGTGACCCAAGTGAAAATCAGCCCCAGCATTTT | CATSDPSENQPQHF | TRBJ1-5 | TRBV24-1 | few | .
TGTGCCAGCAGGAGGGGCTTTGGAAACACCATATATTTT | CASRRGFGNTIYF | TRBJ1-3 | TRBV27 | once | .
TGTGCCAGCAGTTTATGGGGCGGGGACGGAAACACCATATATTTT | CASSLWGGDGNTIYF | TRBJ1-3 | TRBV28 | . | .
TGTGCCAGTAGTATGACAGGTACGAACACTGAAGCTTTCTTT | CASSMTGTNTEAFF | TRBJ1-1 | TRBV19 | . | .
TGTGCCAGCAGTTTACTGCTGTATAGCAATCAGCCCCAGCATTTT | CASSLLLYSNQPQHF | TRBJ1-5 | TRBV28 | . | .
TGTGCCTGGACCCCCCGGGACCCCAGTGGCTACACCTTC | CAWTPRDPSGYTF | TRBJ1-2 | TRBV30 | once | .
TGTGCCAGCAGTCCGGTTTACGGTGCCGACTCTGGAAACACCATATATTTT | CASSPVYGADSGNTIYF | TRBJ1-3 | TRBV6-6 | . | .
TGTGCCAGCAGCCCCACCCCCAGCGGGGGCACAGATACGCAGTATTTT | CASSPTPSGGTDTQYF | TRBJ2-3 | TRBV7-2 | . | TRBD2
TGTGCCAGCAAGCTGAGGTGGGCATCAACTAGCACAGATACGCAGTATTTT | CASKLRWASTSTDTQYF | TRBJ2-3 | TRBV27 | . | .
TGCAGCGTTGAAGGGGAACAAGGGAAGGGGTACAATGAGCAGTTCTTC | CSVEGEQGKGYNEQFF | TRBJ2-1 | TRBV29-1 | . | .
TGTGCCAGCAGCCACGTAGGTACCATATATTTT | CASSHVGTIYF | TRBJ1-3 | TRBV3-1/TRBV3-2 | few | .
TGTGCCAGCAGCACCCGGACAGCCGGGCCCTCTGGAAACACCATATATTTT | CASSTRTAGPSGNTIYF | TRBJ1-3 | TRBV9 | . | .
TGTGCCAGCAGACCCAGGGGAAACACCGGGGAGCTGTTTTTT | CASRPRGNTGELFF | TRBJ2-2 | TRBV28 | . | .
TGTGCCAGCAGCTCGCCCCTTACTAGCGGGGTTAGCACAGATACGCAGTATTTT | CASSSPLTSGVSTDTQYF | TRBJ2-3 | TRBV7-2 | . | TRBD2
TGTGCCAGCAAGCGGGACGTCGATGAGCAGTTCTTC | CASKRDVDEQFF | TRBJ2-1 | TRBV6-4 | . | TRBD2
TGCGCCAGCAGCTTGGGACCCGGGGGGGTATCCGGGGAGCTGTTTTTT | CASSLGPGGVSGELFF | TRBJ2-2 | TRBV5-1 | . | TRBD2
TGTGCCAGCAGCTTCCCACGACAGCGCCAGCATTTT | CASSFPRQRQHF | TRBJ1-5 | TRBV11-2 | . | .
TGTGCCAGCAGTACACAGCTCTGGGAAAATGAGCAGTTCTTC | CASSTQLWENEQFF | TRBJ2-1 | TRBV6-5 | . | .
TGTGCCAGCACCCCGGACAGGGTACGAGGCTACACCTTC | CASTPDRVRGYTF | TRBJ1-2 | TRBV18 | . | TRBD1
TGCGCCAGCAAACTTACAGGTATAGACACTGAAGCTTTCTTT | CASKLTGIDTEAFF | TRBJ1-1 | TRBV5-1 | . | .
TGTGCCAGCAGTCCCCGGACAGCAAGCACAGATACGCAGTATTTT | CASSPRTASTDTQYF | TRBJ2-3 | TRBV6-5 | . | .
TGCGCCAGCAGCTTGCAGGTCTCGAAGGGCGGGGAGCTGTTTTTT | CASSLQVSKGGELFF | TRBJ2-2 | TRBV5-1 | . | .
TGTGCCAGCAGCGGGGGGGCCGTAACCGGGGAGCTGTTTTTT | CASSGGAVTGELFF | TRBJ2-2 | TRBV2 | . | TRBD2
TGTGCCAGTAGACCGGGACAACAGAACTATGGCTACACCTTC | CASRPGQQNYGYTF | TRBJ1-2 | TRBV19 | . | .
TGTGCCAGCAGCCCCTCGACGGGCGGACAAACTGAAGCTTTCTTT | CASSPSTGGQTEAFF | TRBJ1-1 | TRBV11-2 | . | .
TGTGCCAGCAGCTTAGGTCAGGGGGCCTGGGAAAAACTGTTTTTT | CASSLGQGAWEKLFF | TRBJ1-4 | TRBV7-2 | once | TRBD1
TGTGCCAGCAGCTTGTACGGTGGGACAGGCAATCAGCCCCAGCATTTT | CASSLYGGTGNQPQHF | TRBJ1-5 | TRBV5-5 | . | TRBD1
TGTGCCAGCAGTTTGGAGCGTGTCCAGCATTTT | CASSLERVQHF | TRBJ1-5 | TRBV6-6 | once | .
TGCAGCGCGTCCGGGGGGCGGGGGACAGATACGCAGTATTTT | CSASGGRGTDTQYF | TRBJ2-3 | TRBV29-1 | . | .
TGTGCCACCAGTGACCCCCGGACAGACTATGGCTACACCTTC | CATSDPRTDYGYTF | TRBJ1-2 | TRBV24-1 | . | .
TGTGCCAGCAGTGAAGCGAAGCAGGGGGCTCAGTACTTC | CASSEAKQGAQYF | TRBJ2-5 | TRBV2 | . | TRBD1
TGTGCCAGCAGTGAACTTAGTAGGGGGGGGACTTACAATGAGCAGTTCTTC | CASSELSRGGTYNEQFF | TRBJ2-1 | TRBV6-1 | . | .
TGTGCCACCGAAACCGGGCGCCTGAACAATGAGCAGTTCTTC | CATETGRLNNEQFF | TRBJ2-1 | TRBV24-1 | . | .
TGTGCCACCAGCAGAGATCCAAGGACGGTTAACTATGGCTACACCTTC | CATSRDPRTVNYGYTF | TRBJ1-2 | TRBV15 | . | .
TGTGCCAGCAGCTTCCGGACAGGTGAAGCTTTCTTT | CASSFRTGEAFF | TRBJ1-1 | TRBV11-2 | . | TRBD1
TGTGCCAGCAGCACACGACATATAGAGACTGGTGAAAAACTGTTTTTT | CASSTRHIETGEKLFF | TRBJ1-4 | TRBV21-1 | . | .
TGTGCCAGCAGCTTTCCAAAGTCTCCCCCTGGGGCCAACGTCCTGACTTTC | CASSFPKSPPGANVLTF | TRBJ2-6 | TRBV5-6 | . | .
TGTGCCAGCACCTTAGGGGGTAGCAGTGGCTATGGCTACACCTTC | CASTLGGSSGYGYTF | TRBJ1-2 | TRBV28 | once | .
TGTGCCAGCAGCGCGGCCCTCGGGTTATCACCCCTCCACTTT | CASSAALGLSPLHF | TRBJ1-6 | TRBV9 | once | .
TGTGCCATCAGTCGTGTCGGCGACGGCACAGATACGCAGTATTTT | CAISRVGDGTDTQYF | TRBJ2-3 | TRBV10-3 | . | .
TGTGCCTCGCACCAGGGACGGGAGACCGGGGAGCTGTTTTTT | CASHQGRETGELFF | TRBJ2-2 | TRBV10-3 | . | .
TGTGCCAGCCATGATGATACGTTAGGTGCCTACAATGAGCAGTTCTTC | CASHDDTLGAYNEQFF | TRBJ2-1 | TRBV19 | . | .